Described below is a single T cell receptor beta chain sequence and its context. Its antigen remains unidentified. The data were taken from a study of siplizumab effects on memory and regulatory T cells. General observations from the study: Whether proliferating Tregs in siplizumab cultures suppress was not functionally confirmed. A mean of about 69% of mappable alloreactive CD4+ clones were Treg-derived with siplizumab, compared with about 27% in controls. It seemed that naive T cells were more diverse than memory cells and were major contributors to the alloresponse.

Assay used: immunoSEQ multiplex PCR; TCRdb lists only in-frame clones, some missing. The table shows some 88,000 clones, with more than 80% occurring only once. V dropped 3 bases and J dropped 6; count of bases not matched to a gene: 7. CDR1 is SGDLS and CDR2 is YYNGEE in the germline V gene. The CDR3 has 16 amino acids. This rearrangement joins TRBV9 to TRBJ2-1; 12 bases match TRBD2. The sample was CD4+ T cells sorted from blood. This TCR was recovered from a human donor in good health. The CDR3 bases are TGTGCCAGCAGCGCAACCGGGACTAGCGGGTTCAATGAGCAGTTCTTC. This gives the protein CASSATGTSGFNEQFF.